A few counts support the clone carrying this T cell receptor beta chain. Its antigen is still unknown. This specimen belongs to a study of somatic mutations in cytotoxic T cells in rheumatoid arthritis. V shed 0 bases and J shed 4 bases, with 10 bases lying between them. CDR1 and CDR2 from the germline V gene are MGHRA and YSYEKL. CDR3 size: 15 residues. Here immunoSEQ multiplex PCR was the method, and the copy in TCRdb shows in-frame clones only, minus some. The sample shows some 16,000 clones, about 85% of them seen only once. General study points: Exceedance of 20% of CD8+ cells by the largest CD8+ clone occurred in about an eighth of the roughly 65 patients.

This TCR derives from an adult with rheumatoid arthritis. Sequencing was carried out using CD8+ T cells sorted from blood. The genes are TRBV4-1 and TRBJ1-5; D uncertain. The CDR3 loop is CASSQDRSRNQPQHF. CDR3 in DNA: TGCGCCAGCAGCCAAGATCGGAGCAGAAATCAGCCCCAGCATTTT.